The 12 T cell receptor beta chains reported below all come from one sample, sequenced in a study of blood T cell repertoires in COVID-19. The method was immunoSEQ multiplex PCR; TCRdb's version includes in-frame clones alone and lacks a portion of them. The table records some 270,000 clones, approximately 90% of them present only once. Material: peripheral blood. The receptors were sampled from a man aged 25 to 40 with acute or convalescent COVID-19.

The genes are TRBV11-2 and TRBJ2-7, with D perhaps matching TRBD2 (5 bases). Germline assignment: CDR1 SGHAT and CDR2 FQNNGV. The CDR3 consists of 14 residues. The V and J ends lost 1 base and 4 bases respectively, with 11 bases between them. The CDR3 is CASSLAPGLYEQYF. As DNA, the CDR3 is TGTGCCAGCAGCTTAGCCCCAGGACTTTACGAGCAGTACTTC.

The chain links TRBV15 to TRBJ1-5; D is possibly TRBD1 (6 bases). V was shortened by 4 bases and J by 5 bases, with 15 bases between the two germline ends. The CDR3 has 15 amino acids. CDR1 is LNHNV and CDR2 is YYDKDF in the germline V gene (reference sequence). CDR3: CATSMNPGVDQPQHF. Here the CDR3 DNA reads TGTGCCACCAGCATGAATCCAGGGGTGGATCAGCCCCAGCATTTT. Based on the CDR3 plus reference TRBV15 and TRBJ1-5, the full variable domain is DAMVIQNPRYQVTQFGKPVTLSCSQTLNHNVMYWYQQKSSQAPKLLFHYYDKDFNNEADTPDNFQSRRPNTSFCFLDIRSPGLGDTAMYLCATSMNPGVDQPQHFGDGTRLSIL.

The CDR3 DNA reads as TGTGCCTGGAGTGCCTTAAGGACAGGGAGTCCCTACGAGCAGTACTTC. This gives the protein CAWSALRTGSPYEQYF. The rearrangement links TRBV30 to TRBJ2-7; 8 bases are shared with TRBD1. The CDR3 runs to 16 residues. Germline lookup yields CDR1 GTSNPN and CDR2 SVGIG (reference sequence). The junction had 10 bases not matched to a gene; V was cut back by 1 base and J by 2 bases. The full variable domain, rest sourced from reference TRBV30 and TRBJ2-7, is SQTIHQWPATLVQPVGSPLSLECTVEGTSNPNLYWYRQAAGRGLQLLFYSVGIGQISSEVPQNLSASRPQDRQFILSSKKLLLSDSGFYLCAWSALRTGSPYEQYFGPGTRLTVT.

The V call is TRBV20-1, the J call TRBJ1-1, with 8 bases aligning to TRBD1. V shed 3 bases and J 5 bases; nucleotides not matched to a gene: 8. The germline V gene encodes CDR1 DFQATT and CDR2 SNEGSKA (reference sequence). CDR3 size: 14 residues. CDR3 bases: TGCAGTGCTAGTAGGACAGGGTATCGGACTGAAGCTTTCTTT. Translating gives CSASRTGYRTEAFF.

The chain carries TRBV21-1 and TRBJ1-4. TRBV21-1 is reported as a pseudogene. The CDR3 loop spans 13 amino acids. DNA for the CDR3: TGTGCCAGCATGGGGGGGCTGAATGAAAAATTGTTTTTT. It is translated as CASMGGLNEKLFF.

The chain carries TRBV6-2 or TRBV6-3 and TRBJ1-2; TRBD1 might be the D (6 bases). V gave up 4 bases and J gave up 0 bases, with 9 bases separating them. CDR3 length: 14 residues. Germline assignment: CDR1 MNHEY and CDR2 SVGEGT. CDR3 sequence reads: CASSSAGANYGYTF. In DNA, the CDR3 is TGTGCCAGCAGTTCTGCAGGGGCTAACTATGGCTACACCTTC.

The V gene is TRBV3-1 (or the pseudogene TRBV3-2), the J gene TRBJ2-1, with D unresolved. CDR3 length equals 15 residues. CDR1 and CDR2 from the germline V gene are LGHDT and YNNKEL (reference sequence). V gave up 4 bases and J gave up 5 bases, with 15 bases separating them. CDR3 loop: CASSLWQASNNEQFF. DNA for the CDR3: TGTGCCAGCAGCCTGTGGCAGGCATCTAACAATGAGCAGTTCTTC.

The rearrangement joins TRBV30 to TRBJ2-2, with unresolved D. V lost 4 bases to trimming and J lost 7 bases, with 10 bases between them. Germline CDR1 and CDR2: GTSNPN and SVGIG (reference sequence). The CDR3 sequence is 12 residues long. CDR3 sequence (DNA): TGTGCCTGGAAGAGGATGGGCGGGGAGCTGTTTTTT. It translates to CAWKRMGGELFF. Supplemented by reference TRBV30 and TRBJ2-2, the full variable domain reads SQTIHQWPATLVQPVGSPLSLECTVEGTSNPNLYWYRQAAGRGLQLLFYSVGIGQISSEVPQNLSASRPQDRQFILSSKKLLLSDSGFYLCAWKRMGGELFFGEGSRLTVL.

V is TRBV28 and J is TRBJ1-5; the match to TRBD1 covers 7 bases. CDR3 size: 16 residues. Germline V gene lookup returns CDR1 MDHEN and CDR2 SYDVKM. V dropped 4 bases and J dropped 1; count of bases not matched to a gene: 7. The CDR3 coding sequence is TGTGCCAGCAGTTCCGGGCGCAGGGGGAGCAATCAGCCCCAGCATTTT. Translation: CASSSGRRGSNQPQHF.

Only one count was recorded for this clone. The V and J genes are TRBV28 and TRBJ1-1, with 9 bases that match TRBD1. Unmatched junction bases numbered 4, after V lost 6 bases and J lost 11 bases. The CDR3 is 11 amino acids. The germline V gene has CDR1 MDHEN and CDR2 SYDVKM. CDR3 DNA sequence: TGTGCCAGCAGACTCGGACAGGGGGCTTTCTTT. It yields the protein CASRLGQGAFF.

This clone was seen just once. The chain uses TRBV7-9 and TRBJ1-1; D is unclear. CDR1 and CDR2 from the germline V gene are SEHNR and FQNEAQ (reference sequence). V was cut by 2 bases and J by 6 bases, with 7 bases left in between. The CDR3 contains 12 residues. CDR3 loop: CASSLTRSEAFF. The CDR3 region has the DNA TGTGCCAGCAGCTTAACGAGGTCTGAAGCTTTCTTT. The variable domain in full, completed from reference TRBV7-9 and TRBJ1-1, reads DTGVSQNPRHKITKRGQNVTFRCDPISEHNRLYWYRQTLGQGPEFLTYFQNEAQLEKSRLLSDRFSAERPKGSFSTLEIQRTEQGDSAMYLCASSLTRSEAFFGQGTRLTVV.

CDR3 in DNA: TGTGCCACCAGCAGAGATAGCGGCAGAAACAATGAGCAGTTCTTC. Protein product: CATSRDSGRNNEQFF. V usage is TRBV15 and J usage is TRBJ2-1; a possible D gene is TRBD2 (6 bases). Germline V gene data show CDR1 as LNHNV and CDR2 as YYDKDF (reference sequence). This CDR3 is 15 amino acids long. V was cut by 0 bases and J by 5 bases, with 11 bases left in between.